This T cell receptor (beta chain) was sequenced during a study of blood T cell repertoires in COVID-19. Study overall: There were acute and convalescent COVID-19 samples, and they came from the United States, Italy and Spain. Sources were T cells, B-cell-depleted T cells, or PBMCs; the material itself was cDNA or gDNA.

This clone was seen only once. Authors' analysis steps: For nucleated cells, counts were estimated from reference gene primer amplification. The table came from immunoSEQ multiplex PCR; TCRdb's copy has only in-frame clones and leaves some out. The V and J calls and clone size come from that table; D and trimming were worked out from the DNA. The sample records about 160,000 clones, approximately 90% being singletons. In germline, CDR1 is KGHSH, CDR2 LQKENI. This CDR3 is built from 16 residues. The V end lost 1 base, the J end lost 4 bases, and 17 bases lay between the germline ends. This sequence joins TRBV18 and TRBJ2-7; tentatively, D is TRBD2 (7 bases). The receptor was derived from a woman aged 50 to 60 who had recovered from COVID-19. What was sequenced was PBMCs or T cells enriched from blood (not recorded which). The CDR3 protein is CASSPRGGEGTYEQYF. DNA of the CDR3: TGTGCCAGCTCACCACGGGGGGGCGAAGGAACATACGAGCAGTACTTC.